This entry describes one T cell receptor beta chain. This clone showed up just once. Its antigen specificity is not known. One base away there is no much larger clone; base qualities are not given. These data originate in a study of PD-L1 blockade in urothelial cancer (dated 2017 in TCRdb). Background for the entire study: Therapy was started around 2014 for all patients, and atezolizumab 1,200 mg was administered intravenously every 3 weeks. Blood samples were analyzed at two time points: 3 weeks after treatment start (second dose) and 6 weeks after treatment start. Whole exome sequencing and RNA sequencing of pretreatment tumors were performed alongside TCR sequencing in the same patients. Twenty-nine patients had pretreatment blood TCR-seq, 24 had at least one posttreatment blood collection, and 24 had tumor TCR-seq. Durable clinical benefit was defined as progression-free survival longer than 6 months, and TCR features were also tested against progression-free and overall survival. Pretreatment tumor samples and matched peripheral blood, collected serially before and after atezolizumab treatment, underwent TCR sequencing. About 90% of the roughly 30 patients were identified as males with urothelial cancer of bladder origin, and a prior smoking history was reported by 18 of 29 patients. The study, an exploratory multi-omic analysis, examined somatic, immune and clinical correlates of response to PD-L1 blockade with atezolizumab in urothelial cancer. Patients had an ECOG performance status of 0 or 1 and had received between 0 and 3 prior chemotherapy regimens. Nine patients reached durable clinical benefit, while roughly 22 patients did not. A median of about 150,000 T cells and 80,000 to 95,000 unique TCRs was obtained from blood samples, and a median clonality of around 0.08 was observed.

The full study reports these points: Improved progression-free and overall survival was found to be associated with pretreatment peripheral blood TCR clonality below the median. Because the sample size was small (n ≈ 30) and many exploratory analyses were performed, the results are intended to be hypothesis-generating. At 3 weeks after the start of treatment, tumor-associated TCR clones in peripheral blood had expanded more in patients with durable benefit (n ≈ 24, p = 0.022).

To estimate absolute template abundance from read counts, synthetic TCR analog templates were spiked into each PCR. Using the immunoSEQ assay, TCRbeta CDR3 regions were amplified from genomic DNA with bias-controlled V and J gene primers. Sequencing of rearranged TCRbeta segments was done at approximately 20X coverage. On the authors' methods: Clustering was used to correct sequencing errors, and CDR3s were annotated against IMGT so that V, D and J genes could be assigned. Downstream analyses used only productive TCRbeta rearrangements, leaving out any out-of-frame or stop-codon sequences. Clonality was calculated as one minus the Shannon entropy normalized by the log of the number of unique productive sequences. Clones differing between time points or between blood and tumor were identified using Fisher's exact test with Benjamini-Hochberg correction, with an adjusted p below 0.01 applied as the threshold. In its TCRdb copy, this immuneACCESS table keeps in-frame sequences only and misses some clones. Where compared with another copy, unresolved V genes explain less than half of these, and the others have no known cause. V and J calls plus clone size are reproduced from that table; the DNA served to infer D and trimming. Within this sample are about 120,000 clones, with approximately 90% of them counted one time only. 1.5% to 2% of the sample is held by the ten biggest clonotypes.

Reading the label with the study, this specimen's time point is: peripheral blood 6 weeks after treatment start. A cohort of 25 to 30 patients with locally advanced or metastatic urothelial carcinoma, treated at Memorial Sloan Kettering on a trial protocol, was included. Peripheral blood mononuclear cells were collected from each patient pretreatment and during treatment, giving between 1 and 8 total time points per patient. The Qiagen DNeasy Blood extraction kit was used to purify genomic DNA from total PBMCs and tumor samples. PBMCs were collected pretreatment and during treatment, and were isolated and stored as previously described. Including cysteine and phenylalanine, the CDR3 has 15 amino acids. This entry keeps only the CDR3 DNA: 45 bases, framed from base 1. From V the trimming removes 2 bases and from J it removes 10 bases, while the gene matches leave 11 bases of the junction unaccounted for. The germline V gene provides CDR1 SGDLS and CDR2 YYNGEE.

Material: PBMCs, obtained around atezolizumab (anti-PD-L1) treatment. The origin of this receptor is a man in his 60s with urothelial cancer. The chain couples TRBV9 to TRBJ2-1; TRBD2 matches 8 bases in the middle. The CDR3 here reads CASSVFSGGPGEQFF. The nucleotide sequence is given as TGTGCCAGCAGCGTTTTTTCGGGAGGGCCGGGGGAGCAGTTCTTC.